Below are 8 T cell receptor beta chains sequenced from a single sample in a study of regulatory T cells in long-lasting Graves disease. Through Arm-PCR of CDR3 regions and iRepertoire HTBI primers, TCR beta libraries were built. TCRdb reanalysed the multiplex PCR reads using MiXCR and keeps one entry per CDR3 protein. The sample carries a few hundred thousand distinct CDR3 sequences, over 14% recorded once. Time point meaning: newly diagnosed GD, antithyroid drugs for less than 3 months. Construction of the TCR library relied on RNA isolated from PBMCs. The same specimen was also included in a second study, on T cells in Graves' hyperthyroidism and ophthalmopathy.

The sample was peripheral blood mononuclear cells (PBMCs), taken at new diagnosis, from a patient treated with antithyroid drugs. Source of these receptors: a woman aged 40 to 50 with Graves disease.

This clonotype has at least ten counts. CDR3 amino acids: CASRDFQETQYF. DNA of the CDR3: TGTGCCAGCAGGGACTTCCAAGAGACCCAGTACTTC. The chain recombines TRBV2 with TRBJ2-5; possible D gene TRBD2, 5 bases. This CDR3 contains 12 residues. Trimming took off 6 bases at V and 1 base at J, with 6 bases between the two ends. CDR1 is SNHLY and CDR2 is FYNNEI in the germline V gene.

The table lists this clonotype with many counts. The gene calls are TRBV27 and TRBJ2-1, with 14 bases aligning to TRBD2. This CDR3 is built from 15 residues. Per the germline V gene, CDR1 is MNHEY and CDR2 is SMNVEV (reference sequence). Trimming cost V 6 bases and J 9 bases; bases outside gene matches: 7. The CDR3 DNA reads as TGTGCCAGCAGCCTCTTGGGACTAGCGGGAGCTGAGCAGTTCTTC. This codes for CASSLLGLAGAEQFF.

Ten or more counts support this clonotype. The V call is TRBV2, the J call TRBJ1-4; weak D call: TRBD1 (5 bases). Trimming took off 8 bases at V and 2 bases at J, with 12 bases between the two ends. The CDR3 has 14 amino acids. Germline V gene sequence: CDR1 SNHLY, CDR2 FYNNEI. CDR3 region: CASAAGATNEKLFF. CDR3 DNA sequence: TGTGCCAGCGCGGCCGGGGCCACTAATGAAAAACTGTTTTTT.

Regarding this clonotype: A much bigger clone sits one base away, suggesting this may be a read error. The V and J genes are TRBV4-1 and TRBJ2-7; TRBD1 is a possible D gene (6 bases). Per germline, CDR1 MGHRA and CDR2 YSYEKL. The CDR3 is 15 amino acids. V dropped 3 bases and J dropped 3 bases, with 15 bases sitting between them. CDR3 nucleotides: TGCGCCAGCAGCCACACCACAGGGAGCTTCTACGAGCAGTACTTC. Its protein is CASSHTTGSFYEQYF.

This clonotype occurred many times. The J gene is TRBJ1-4, the V gene TRBV20-1, with TRBD1 identical over 10 bases. Germline V gene sequence: CDR1 DFQATT, CDR2 SNEGSKA (reference sequence). The CDR3 runs to 17 residues. The trim removed 0 bases at V and 7 bases at J, leaving 11 bases unmatched. As DNA, the CDR3 is TGCAGTGCTAGAGATATAGGACAGGGGGAATTTTTTGAAAAACTGTTTTTT. It specifies CSARDIGQGEFFEKLFF.

In this sample, this clonotype turned up many times. A junction end diverges from the germline sequence, so it may reflect a read error. The chain recombines TRBV2 with TRBJ2-2, with TRBD2 matching 14 bases. The CDR3 covers 20 residues. CDR1 and CDR2 (germline): SNHLY, FYNNEI. This chain's CDR3 is CASRGLAGENVRPNTGEPFF. The CDR3 nucleotides are TGTGCCAGCAGGGGACTAGCGGGAGAAAATGTTCGGCCGAACACCGGGGAGCCGTTTTTT.

This clonotype was counted at least ten times. The chain recombines TRBV12-3 or TRBV12-4 with TRBJ2-7; no definite D call. This CDR3 region has 13 residues. Between the trimmed V and J ends, which lost 6 bases and 5 bases, there was a span of 14 bases. In DNA form, the CDR3 reads TGTGCCAGCAGGCCGACCGGTTTCCACGAGCAGTACTTC. As protein: CASRPTGFHEQYF.

This clonotype has ten or more counts. The chain carries TRBV27 and TRBJ2-1; D may match TRBD1 or TRBD2 (6 bases each). Trimming shortened V by 2 bases and J by 9 bases, and 17 bases separated the two germline ends. CDR3 length equals 15 residues. Germline V gene data show CDR1 as MNHEY and CDR2 as SMNVEV (reference sequence). The CDR3, as DNA: TGTGCCAGCAGTTTACTAACGGAGGGACAATTTGAGCAGTTCTTC. Protein: CASSLLTEGQFEQFF.